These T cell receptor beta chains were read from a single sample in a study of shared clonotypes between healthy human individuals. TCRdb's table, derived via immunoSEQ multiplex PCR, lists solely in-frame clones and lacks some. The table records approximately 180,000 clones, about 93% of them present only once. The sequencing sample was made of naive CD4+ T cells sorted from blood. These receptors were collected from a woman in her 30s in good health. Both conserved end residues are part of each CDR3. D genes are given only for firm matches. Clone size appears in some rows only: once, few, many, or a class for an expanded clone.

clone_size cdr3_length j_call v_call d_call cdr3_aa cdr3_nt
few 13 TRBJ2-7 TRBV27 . CASSLGQTYEQYF TGTGCCAGCAGCCTAGGACAGACCTACGAGCAGTACTTC
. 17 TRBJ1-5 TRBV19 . CASTVDRLTIGNQPQHF TGTGCCAGTACCGTTGACAGATTAACGATAGGCAATCAGCCCCAGCATTTT
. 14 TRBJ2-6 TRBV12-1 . CASSGQSRANVLTF TGTGCCAGCAGCGGACAAAGTCGGGCCAACGTCCTGACTTTC
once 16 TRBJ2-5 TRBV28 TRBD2 CASLAAGVPKSETQYF TGTGCCAGCTTGGCCGCGGGAGTACCTAAGTCGGAGACCCAGTACTTC
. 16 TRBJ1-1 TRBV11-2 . CASSFSDWGQNAEAFF TGTGCCAGCAGCTTTTCGGACTGGGGCCAGAATGCTGAAGCTTTCTTT
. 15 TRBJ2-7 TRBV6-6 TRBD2 CASSYVSGSGYEQYF TGTGCCAGCAGTTATGTTAGCGGGAGTGGCTACGAGCAGTACTTC
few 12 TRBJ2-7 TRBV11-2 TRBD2 CASSPSGYEQYF TGTGCCAGCAGCCCTAGCGGATACGAGCAGTACTTC
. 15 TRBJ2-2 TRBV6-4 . CASSAVGENTGELFF TGTGCCAGCAGTGCTGTGGGAGAGAACACCGGGGAGCTGTTTTTT
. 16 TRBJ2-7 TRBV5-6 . CASSLVGSASGVEQYF TGTGCCAGCAGCTTGGTCGGCTCAGCTTCGGGCGTCGAGCAGTACTTC
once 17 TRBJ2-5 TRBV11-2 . CASGRASALGGIETQYF TGTGCCAGCGGCCGGGCTAGCGCTTTGGGGGGAATAGAGACCCAGTACTTC
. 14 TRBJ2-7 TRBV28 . CASSLTGGPYEQYF TGTGCCAGCAGTTTAACCGGGGGGCCCTACGAGCAGTACTTC
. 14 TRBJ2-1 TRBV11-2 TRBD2 CASSLSGTYNEQFF TGTGCCAGCAGCTTAAGCGGGACGTACAATGAGCAGTTCTTC
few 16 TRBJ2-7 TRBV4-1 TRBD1 CASSRLDRDRVHEQYF TGCGCCAGCAGCCGCCTCGATAGGGACAGGGTGCACGAGCAGTACTTC
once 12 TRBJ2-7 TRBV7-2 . CASSHGLDVEYF TGTGCCAGCAGCCACGGGTTGGATGTTGAGTACTTC
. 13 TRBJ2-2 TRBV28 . CASTRRRAGELFF TGTGCCAGCACCCGGAGGAGGGCCGGGGAGCTGTTTTTT
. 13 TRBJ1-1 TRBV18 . CASSPVGNTEAFF TGTGCCAGCTCACCAGTGGGGAACACTGAAGCTTTCTTT
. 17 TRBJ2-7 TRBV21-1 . CASSKAIWTSGDYEQYF TGTGCCAGCAGCAAAGCTATCTGGACTAGCGGAGACTACGAGCAGTACTTC
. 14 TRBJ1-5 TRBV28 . CASSRPTTNQPQHF TGTGCCAGCAGCCGTCCCACCACTAATCAGCCCCAGCATTTT
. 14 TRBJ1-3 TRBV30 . CAWSVGGGGNTIYF TGTGCCTGGAGTGTAGGGGGAGGCGGAAACACCATATATTTT
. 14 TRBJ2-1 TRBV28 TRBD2 CASSLGGRGNEQFF TGTGCCAGCAGTCTGGGAGGGAGAGGCAATGAGCAGTTCTTC
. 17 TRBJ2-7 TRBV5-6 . CASSLPGSREPSDEQYF TGTGCCAGCAGCTTGCCCGGATCCCGGGAACCGTCCGACGAGCAGTACTTC
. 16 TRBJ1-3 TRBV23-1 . CASSQSCLPPGNTIYF TGCGCCAGCAGTCAATCCTGCCTTCCACCAGGGAACACCATATATTTT
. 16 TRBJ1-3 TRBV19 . CASSIASSGSGNTIYF TGTGCCAGTAGTATTGCCAGCTCCGGCTCTGGAAACACCATATATTTT
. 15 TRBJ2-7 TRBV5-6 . CASGTRGAGSYEQYF TGTGCCAGCGGAACACGGGGCGCGGGAAGTTACGAGCAGTACTTC